This TCR beta chain came from a study of control samples from healthy donors and cancer patients. The germline gives CDR1 ENHRY, CDR2 SYGVKD. This CDR3 region has 15 residues. V gave up 5 bases and J gave up 4 bases; unmatched junction bases: 8. This table comes from immunoSEQ multiplex PCR, and its TCRdb copy is limited to in-frame clones, with some not included. The sample has about 140,000 clones, around 90% seen once. The chain uses TRBV10-3 and TRBJ1-1; 9 positions match TRBD1. This TCR came from a man between 18 and 29 years old in good health. The specimen sequenced was blood. CDR3 sequence: CAISQNRGHGTEAFF. The CDR3 bases are TGTGCCATCAGTCAGAACAGGGGGCATGGCACTGAAGCTTTCTTT.